The 19 T cell receptor beta chains below come from one sample, sequenced in a study of T cell responses to AZD1222 COVID-19 vaccine (dated by TCRdb to about 2021). The sample's time point label, in plain terms: about 28 days (+/-7) after the second vaccine dose. The library came from the immunoSEQ multiplex PCR assay. The immuneACCESS repertoire file appears here via TCRdb, limited to in-frame rearrangements. These files lack a portion of the clones; in checked studies, under half of the deficit traces to unresolved V genes, and the cause of the others is not known. Here the sample has about 150,000 clones; about 91% occur a single time. Together, the top ten hold about 4% of the sample. The sequenced sample was peripheral blood, obtained 28 days after the second AZD1222 dose. The receptors were gathered from an adult who received the AZD1222 COVID-19 vaccine.

The chain links TRBV9 to TRBJ1-6; no reliable D call. The germline CDR1 and CDR2 sequences are SGDLS and YYNGEE. The length of the CDR3 is 13 residues. Trimming pared 5 bases from V and 0 bases from J, leaving 3 bases between. Here the CDR3 DNA reads TGTGCCAGCAGTAGCTCCTATAATTCACCCCTCCACTTT. Its translation is CASSSSYNSPLHF.

The V gene is TRBV7-7, the J gene TRBJ2-1; a weak D match, TRBD2 (6 bases). V lost 1 base, J lost 5 bases, and 12 bases lay in between. CDR1 is SSHAT, CDR2 FNYEAQ, per germline (reference sequence). The CDR3 sequence is 15 residues long. The DNA for the CDR3 is TGTGCCAGCAGCTTAGGAGGACGGGGGAACAATGAGCAGTTCTTC. Its protein is CASSLGGRGNNEQFF. The variable domain in full, completed from reference TRBV7-7 and TRBJ2-1, reads GAGVSQSPRYKVTKRGQDVTLRCDPISSHATLYWYQQALGQGPEFLTYFNYEAQPDKSGLPSDRFSAERPEGSISTLTIQRTEQRDSAMYRCASSLGGRGNNEQFFGPGTRLTVL.

The chain uses TRBV12-3 or TRBV12-4 and TRBJ1-1; 8 bases match TRBD1. The V gene end was trimmed by 3 bases and the J gene end by 4 bases; junction bases not matched to a gene: 1. The CDR3 length is 13 residues. The CDR3 sequence is CASSLQGATEAFF. The CDR3, as DNA: TGTGCCAGCAGTTTGCAGGGGGCCACTGAAGCTTTCTTT.

The genes are TRBV7-2 and TRBJ1-1, with 10 bases aligning to TRBD1. The CDR3 length is 15 residues. Germline CDR1 SGHTA, CDR2 FQGNSA. V shed 4 bases, J shed 1 base, and the junction held 3 bases outside the gene matches. CDR3 in amino acids: CASSSGQGGNTEAFF. The CDR3, as DNA: TGTGCCAGCAGCTCCGGACAGGGGGGGAACACTGAAGCTTTCTTT.

This rearrangement joins TRBV11-2 to TRBJ1-5, with D possibly TRBD1 on 6 matching bases. The germline gives CDR1 SGHAT, CDR2 FQNNGV. CDR3 length equals 14 residues. The V end lost 5 bases, the J end lost 11 bases, and 19 bases lay between the germline ends. As DNA, the CDR3 is TGTGCCAGCAGCCGAAGGCGCGGTACAGGGACCCAGCATTTT. Encoded protein: CASSRRRGTGTQHF.

The chain employs TRBV3-1 (or the pseudogene TRBV3-2) and TRBJ2-3; D is unclear. V shed 0 bases and J shed 6 bases, with 7 bases lying between them. The CDR3 runs to 13 residues. Per the germline V gene, CDR1 is LGHDT and CDR2 is YNNKEL (reference sequence). The CDR3 loop is CASSQESGDTQYF. The DNA of the CDR3 is TGTGCCAGCAGCCAAGAGTCCGGGGATACGCAGTATTTT.

The chain uses TRBV9 and TRBJ2-7; D gene ambiguous. CDR1 SGDLS and CDR2 YYNGEE come from the germline V gene. V gave up 0 bases and J gave up 4 bases, with 14 bases separating them. This CDR3 spans 15 amino acids. The CDR3 region has the DNA TGTGCCAGCAGCGTAGAGGGCCGACTCACTTACGAGCAGTACTTC. It codes for CASSVEGRLTYEQYF.

The CDR3 is CASSLTTGTTNEQFF. The CDR3, as DNA: TGTGCCAGCAGCCTTACGACCGGGACTACCAATGAGCAGTTCTTC. The chain has TRBV9 and TRBJ2-1; TRBD2 aligns across 7 bases. Germline V lookup: CDR1 SGDLS, CDR2 YYNGEE. The CDR3 spans 15 residues. V gave up 4 bases and J gave up 6 bases; unmatched junction bases: 10.

The chain is built from TRBV16 and TRBJ1-2, with D unresolved. Trimming removed 4 bases from V and 7 bases from J, with 10 bases in between. The germline CDR1 and CDR2 sequences are KGHSY and FQNENV. The CDR3 has 12 amino acids. The DNA for the CDR3 is TGTGCCAGCAGCCCGGGTCACTCTGGCTACACCTTC. It codes for CASSPGHSGYTF. Supplemented by reference TRBV16 and TRBJ1-2, the full variable domain reads GEEVAQTPKHLVRGEGQKAKLYCAPIKGHSYVFWYQQVLKNEFKFLISFQNENVFDETGMPKERFSAKCLPNSPCSLEIQATKLEDSAVYFCASSPGHSGYTFGSGTRLTVV.

CDR3 in amino acids: CAWSVAGMIYEQYF. As DNA, the CDR3 is TGTGCCTGGAGTGTAGCGGGGATGATCTACGAGCAGTACTTC. The chain has TRBV30 and TRBJ2-7; TRBD2 matches 7 bases. The CDR3 runs 14 residues. V was clipped by 0 bases and J by 3 bases; unmatched bases: 5. Germline CDR1 GTSNPN, CDR2 SVGIG (reference sequence).

The chain is built from TRBV4-1 and TRBJ1-5; 7 nucleotides agree with TRBD1. The CDR3 consists of 17 residues. The germline CDR1 and CDR2 sequences are MGHRA and YSYEKL. With V trimmed by 0 bases and J by 5 bases, 10 bases remained unmatched. The CDR3 DNA reads TGCGCCAGCAGCCAAGATGGAGGTTACAGGGGTGATCAGCCCCAGCATTTT. Encoded protein: CASSQDGGYRGDQPQHF.

The rearrangement uses TRBV9 and TRBJ2-1, with D possibly matching TRBD2 (5 bases). Germline CDR1 and CDR2: SGDLS and YYNGEE. This CDR3 is 14 amino acids long. The V end lost 2 bases, the J end lost 0 bases, and 6 bases lay between the germline ends. DNA of the CDR3: TGTGCCAGCAGCGTGAGCGGCTCCTACAATGAGCAGTTCTTC. It encodes CASSVSGSYNEQFF.

The chain couples TRBV11-2 to TRBJ2-7; 8 nucleotides line up with TRBD2. The CDR3 is 15 residues long. CDR1 and CDR2 from the germline V gene are SGHAT and FQNNGV. Trimming removed 5 bases from V and 6 bases from J; junction bases left unmatched: 12. The CDR3 coding sequence is TGTGCCAGCAGCCCCTCGGGGGGGAGAGGATTCGAGCAGTACTTC. Its protein is CASSPSGGRGFEQYF.

The rearrangement links TRBV7-2 to TRBJ2-1; 7 nucleotides match TRBD2. Trimming removed 1 base from V and 8 bases from J; junction bases left unmatched: 14. The length of the CDR3 is 17 residues. Per germline, CDR1 SGHTA and CDR2 FQGNSA. The CDR3 region is CASSLDWSSGWRDEQFF. The CDR3 region has the DNA TGTGCCAGCAGCTTAGACTGGTCTAGCGGTTGGAGGGATGAGCAGTTCTTC.

The gene calls are TRBV5-1 and TRBJ2-5, with D perhaps assigned TRBD1 or TRBD2 (7 bases each). The V gene's germline CDR1 is SGHRS and CDR2 YFSETQ. This CDR3 is built from 19 residues. Trimming left V 0 bases short and J 4 bases short, with 25 bases between. The CDR3 reads CASSLAPSGGGLLGETQYF. CDR3 bases: TGCGCCAGCAGCTTGGCTCCCTCAGGGGGGGGTCTTTTAGGAGAGACCCAGTACTTC.

CDR3 loop: CASSSWRGSSYNEQFF. The CDR3 coding sequence is TGTGCCAGCAGTTCTTGGCGGGGGAGCTCCTACAATGAGCAGTTCTTC. This sequence joins TRBV6-2 or TRBV6-3 and TRBJ2-1, with TRBD2 identical over 7 bases. Germline V lookup: CDR1 MNHEY, CDR2 SVGEGT. The CDR3 totals 16 residues. V lost 4 bases to trimming and J lost 0 bases; unmatched junction nucleotides: 6.

V gene TRBV7-2 combines with J gene TRBJ2-3; a possible D gene is TRBD2 (6 bases). The V end was cut by 7 bases, the J end by 2 bases, with 22 bases between. The germline gives CDR1 SGHTA, CDR2 FQGNSA. This CDR3 is 17 amino acids long. CDR3: CASTPRGKRINTDTQYF. The DNA for the CDR3 is TGTGCCAGCACCCCTCGGGGGAAGCGAATAAACACAGATACGCAGTATTTT.

The rearrangement uses TRBV7-2 and TRBJ2-1; 8 bases line up with TRBD2. Germline values: CDR1 SGHTA, CDR2 FQGNSA. The V and J ends lost 8 bases and 10 bases, in that order; junction bases with no gene match: 13. The CDR3 is made up of 14 amino acids. The CDR3 loop reads CASGSGRALPEQFF. As DNA, the CDR3 is TGTGCCAGCGGGAGCGGGAGAGCCCTTCCAGAGCAGTTCTTC.

The V gene is TRBV7-9, the J gene TRBJ1-5; TRBD1 might be the D (5 bases). The CDR3 sequence is 15 residues long. Germline CDR1 is SEHNR and CDR2 is FQNEAQ (reference sequence). V was trimmed by 5 bases and J by 7 bases, leaving 18 bases between them. The CDR3 loop is CASSLGWGDDQPQHF. For the CDR3, the DNA is TGTGCCAGCAGCCTAGGCTGGGGGGATGACCAGCCCCAGCATTTT.